This T cell receptor beta chain appears in the sequencing data of a study of T-cell memory formation after mild COVID-19. This clonotype was seen a few times. Germline CDR1 is SGHTA and CDR2 is FQGNSA. The germline V and J ends were trimmed by 0 bases and 7 bases, with 13 bases remaining between them. The CDR3 consists of 15 residues. From 5'RACE with constant-segment primers came TCR alpha and TCR beta cDNA libraries that carried sample barcodes and UMIs. Each CDR3 protein gets one entry after TCRdb re-called the 5' RACE reads with MiXCR. The table has hundreds of thousands of distinct CDR3 sequences, about a fifth seen once; the top ten hold under 15%.

Material: PBMCs or a T cell subset sorted from them (not recorded which). The genes are TRBV7-2 and TRBJ2-1; D is perhaps TRBD2 (6 bases). This receptor was obtained from an adult woman who had mild COVID-19 (a few samples of this study predate the infection). Cell type and time point are not known. For the CDR3, the DNA is TGTGCCAGCAGCTTAGCGCGGCCTCGGGGGAATGAGCAGTTCTTC. It yields the protein CASSLARPRGNEQFF.